What follows describes a single T cell receptor (beta chain). Its antigen remains unknown. A single record per CDR3 protein comes from TCRdb applying MiXCR to the reads. The profile shows roughly 500,000 distinct CDR3 sequences, about 44% of them singletons. V shed 5 bases and J shed 5 bases, with 15 bases lying between them. This CDR3 has 14 residues. This sample was taken from a study of T cell repertoires in cytomegalovirus infection. The V gene is TRBV12-3 or TRBV12-4, the J gene TRBJ1-1; D gene ambiguous. Sequencing was performed on cultured PBMCs, taken from culture after CMV antigen stimulation. This sequence was found in a human donor in good health (CMV status not recorded). Some clones in this sample may be carry-over from other donors' samples. Here the CDR3 reads CASSRGWTETEAFF. In DNA form, the CDR3 reads TGTGCCAGCAGTCGTGGATGGACGGAGACTGAAGCTTTCTTT.